This T cell receptor (beta chain) emerged from a study of shared clonotypes between healthy human individuals. Whole-study context: A donor's plate count was three for CD4 naive and three for CD4 memory; CD8 naive had two and CD8 memory one.

TCRdb's copy holds only in-frame clones and misses some; the assay was immunoSEQ multiplex PCR. The sample lists nearly 1 million clones; 76% were seen once. This CDR3 has 15 residues. The V gene's germline CDR1 is SGHNT and CDR2 YYREEE (reference sequence). The ends were cut back, 4 bases at V and 0 bases at J, with 11 bases in the middle. This clonotype was sampled from a man between 18 and 35 years old in good health. The rearrangement uses TRBV5-4 and TRBJ2-4; D is undetermined. What was sequenced was memory CD4+ T cells sorted from blood. This sample's subset: CD45RA-negative fraction. The CDR3 nucleotides are TGTGCCAGCAGCACCTCCGGGTTAGCCAAAAACATTCAGTACTTC. It encodes CASSTSGLAKNIQYF. Together with reference TRBV5-4 and TRBJ2-4, the CDR3 gives the full variable domain: ETGVTQSPTHLIKTRGQQVTLRCSSQSGHNTVSWYQQALGQGPQFIFQYYREEENGRGNFPPRFSGLQFPNYSSELNVNALELDDSALYLCASSTSGLAKNIQYFGAGTRLSVL.